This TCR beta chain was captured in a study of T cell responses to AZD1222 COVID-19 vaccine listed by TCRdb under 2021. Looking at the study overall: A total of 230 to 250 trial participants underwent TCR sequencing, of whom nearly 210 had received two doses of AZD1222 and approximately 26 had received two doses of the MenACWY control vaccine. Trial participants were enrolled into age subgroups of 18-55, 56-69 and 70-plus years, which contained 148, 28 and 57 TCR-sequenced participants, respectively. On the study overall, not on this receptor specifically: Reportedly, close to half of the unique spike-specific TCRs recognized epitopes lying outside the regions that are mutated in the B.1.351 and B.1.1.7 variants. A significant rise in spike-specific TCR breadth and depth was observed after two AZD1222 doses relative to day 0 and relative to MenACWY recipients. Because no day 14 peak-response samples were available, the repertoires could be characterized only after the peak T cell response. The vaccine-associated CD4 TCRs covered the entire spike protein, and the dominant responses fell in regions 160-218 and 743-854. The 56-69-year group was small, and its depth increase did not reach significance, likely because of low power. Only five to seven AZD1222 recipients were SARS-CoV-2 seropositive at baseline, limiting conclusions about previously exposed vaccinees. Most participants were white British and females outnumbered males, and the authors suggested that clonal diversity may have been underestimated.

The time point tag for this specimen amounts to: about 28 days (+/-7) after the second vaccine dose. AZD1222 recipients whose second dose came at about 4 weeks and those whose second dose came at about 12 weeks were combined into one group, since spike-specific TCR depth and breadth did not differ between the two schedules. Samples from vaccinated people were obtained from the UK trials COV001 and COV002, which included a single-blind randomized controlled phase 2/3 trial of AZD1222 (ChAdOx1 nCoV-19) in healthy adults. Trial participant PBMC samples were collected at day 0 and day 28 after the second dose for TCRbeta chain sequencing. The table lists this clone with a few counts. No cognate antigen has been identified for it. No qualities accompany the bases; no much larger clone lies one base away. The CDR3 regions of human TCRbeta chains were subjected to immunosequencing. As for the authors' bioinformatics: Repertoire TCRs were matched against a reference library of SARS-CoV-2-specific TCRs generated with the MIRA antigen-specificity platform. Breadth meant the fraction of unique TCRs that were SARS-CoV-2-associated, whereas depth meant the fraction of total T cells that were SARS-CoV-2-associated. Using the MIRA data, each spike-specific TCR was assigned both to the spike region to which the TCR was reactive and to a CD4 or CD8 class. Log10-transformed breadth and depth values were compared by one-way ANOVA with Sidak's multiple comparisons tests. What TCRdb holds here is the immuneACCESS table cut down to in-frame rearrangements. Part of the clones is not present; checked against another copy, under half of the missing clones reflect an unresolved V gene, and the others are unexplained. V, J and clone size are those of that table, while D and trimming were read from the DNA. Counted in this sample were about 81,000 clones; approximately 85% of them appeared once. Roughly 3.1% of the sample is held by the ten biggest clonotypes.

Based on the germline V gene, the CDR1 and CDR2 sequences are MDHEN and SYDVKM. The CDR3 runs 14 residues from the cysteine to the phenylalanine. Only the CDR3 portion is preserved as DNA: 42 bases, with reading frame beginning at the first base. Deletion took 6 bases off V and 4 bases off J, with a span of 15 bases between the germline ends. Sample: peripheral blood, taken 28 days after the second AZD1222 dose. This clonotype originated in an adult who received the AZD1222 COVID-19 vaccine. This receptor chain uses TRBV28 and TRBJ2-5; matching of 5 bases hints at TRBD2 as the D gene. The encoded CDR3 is CASRESGVAETQYF. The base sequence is TGTGCCAGCAGAGAAAGCGGAGTAGCAGAGACCCAGTACTTC.